Given below is one T cell receptor (beta chain) in context. The sample originates from a study of control samples from healthy donors and cancer patients. The data were produced by immunoSEQ multiplex PCR, yet TCRdb's version contains in-frame clones alone and is incomplete. The sample yields around 68,000 clones, roughly 80% seen once. V shed 2 bases, J shed 0 bases, and the junction held 5 bases outside the gene matches. Germline CDR1 SNHLY, CDR2 FYNNEI. The CDR3 is made up of 16 amino acids. This TCR was sampled from a man aged 50 to 60 in good health. V usage is TRBV2 and J usage is TRBJ2-3; 7 nucleotides agree with TRBD2. The material sequenced was blood. Here the CDR3 reads CASSEMAGVSTDTQYF. CDR3 coding DNA: TGTGCCAGCAGTGAAATGGCGGGGGTTAGCACAGATACGCAGTATTTT. Supplemented by reference TRBV2 and TRBJ2-3, the full variable domain reads EPEVTQTPSHQVTQMGQEVILRCVPISNHLYFYWYRQILGQKVEFLVSFYNNEISEKSEIFDDQFSVERPDGSNFTLKIRSTKLEDSAMYFCASSEMAGVSTDTQYFGPGTRLTVL.